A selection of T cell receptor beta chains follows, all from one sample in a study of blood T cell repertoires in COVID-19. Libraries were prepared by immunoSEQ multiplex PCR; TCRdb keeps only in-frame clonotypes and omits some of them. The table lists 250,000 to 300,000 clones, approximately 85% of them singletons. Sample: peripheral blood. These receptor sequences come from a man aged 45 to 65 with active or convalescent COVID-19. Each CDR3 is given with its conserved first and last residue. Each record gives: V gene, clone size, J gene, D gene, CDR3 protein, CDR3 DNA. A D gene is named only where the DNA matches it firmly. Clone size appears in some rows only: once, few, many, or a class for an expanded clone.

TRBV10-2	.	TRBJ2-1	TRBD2	CATQGLAGGPQENNEQFF	TGCGCCACCCAAGGTCTAGCGGGAGGGCCACAGGAGAACAATGAGCAGTTCTTC
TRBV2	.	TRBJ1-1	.	CASSVSVNTEAFF	TGTGCCAGCAGTGTGTCCGTGAACACTGAAGCTTTCTTT
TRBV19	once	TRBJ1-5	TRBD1	CASRNLDRETQPQHF	TGTGCCAGTAGGAACTTGGACAGGGAGACCCAGCCCCAGCATTTT
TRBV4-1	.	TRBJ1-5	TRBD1	CASSQDVGGQGYQPQHF	TGCGCCAGCAGCCAAGATGTCGGGGGACAGGGCTATCAGCCCCAGCATTTT
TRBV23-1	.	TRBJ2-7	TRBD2	CASSQSEREWLYEQYF	TGCGCCAGCAGTCAATCGGAGCGGGAGTGGCTCTACGAGCAGTACTTC
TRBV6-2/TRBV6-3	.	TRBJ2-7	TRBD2	CASSFTSEVYEQYF	TGTGCCAGCAGTTTTACTAGCGAGGTATACGAGCAGTACTTC
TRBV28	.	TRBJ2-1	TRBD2	CASIASGRGYNEQFF	TGTGCCAGCATCGCTAGCGGGAGAGGGTACAATGAGCAGTTCTTC
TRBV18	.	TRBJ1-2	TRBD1	CASSPGQYDGYTF	TGTGCCAGCTCGCCGGGACAGTATGATGGCTACACCTTC
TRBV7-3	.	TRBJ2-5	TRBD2	CASSLIPGGQETQYF	TGTGCCAGCAGCTTAATCCCCGGGGGGCAAGAGACCCAGTACTTC
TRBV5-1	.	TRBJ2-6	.	CASLRDPAASSGANVLTF	TGCGCCAGCCTTCGCGACCCAGCGGCTAGCTCTGGGGCCAACGTCCTGACTTTC
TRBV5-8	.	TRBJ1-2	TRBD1	CASSRSGGGNGYTF	TGTGCCAGCAGCCGTTCGGGAGGGGGCAATGGCTACACCTTC
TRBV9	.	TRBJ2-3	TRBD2	CASSVGLALSDTQYF	TGTGCCAGCAGCGTCGGACTAGCTCTCTCAGATACGCAGTATTTT
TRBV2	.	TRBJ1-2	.	CASSEGRNNYGYTF	TGTGCCAGCAGTGAAGGCAGGAACAACTATGGCTACACCTTC
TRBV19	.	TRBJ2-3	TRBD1	CASSISDRDTDTQYF	TGTGCCAGTAGTATTTCGGACAGGGACACAGATACGCAGTATTTT
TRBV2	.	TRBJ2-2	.	CASSERRVAPGELFF	TGTGCCAGCAGTGAACGCAGGGTCGCCCCCGGGGAGCTGTTTTTT
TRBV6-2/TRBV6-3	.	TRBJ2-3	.	CASSSPPRGGSTDTQYF	TGTGCCAGCAGTTCACCCCCTCGCGGCGGGAGCACAGATACGCAGTATTTT
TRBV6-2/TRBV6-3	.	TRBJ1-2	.	CASSYRQDYGYTF	TGTGCCAGCAGTTACAGACAGGACTATGGCTACACCTTC
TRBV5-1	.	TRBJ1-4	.	CASSLTVANEKLFF	TGCGCCAGCAGCTTGACAGTAGCTAATGAAAAACTGTTTTTT
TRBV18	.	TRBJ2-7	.	CASSPAGKYEQYF	TGTGCCAGCTCACCCGCAGGGAAATACGAGCAGTACTTC
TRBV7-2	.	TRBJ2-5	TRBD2	CASSLDQREALLQETQYF	TGTGCCAGCAGCTTAGACCAGCGGGAGGCCCTCTTACAAGAGACCCAGTACTTC
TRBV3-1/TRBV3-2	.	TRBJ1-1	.	CASSRQTNTEAFF	TGTGCCAGCAGCCGACAGACGAACACTGAAGCTTTCTTT
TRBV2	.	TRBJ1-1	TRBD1	CASRIDRGRVATEAFF	TGTGCCAGCAGGATAGACAGGGGGCGCGTGGCCACTGAAGCTTTCTTT